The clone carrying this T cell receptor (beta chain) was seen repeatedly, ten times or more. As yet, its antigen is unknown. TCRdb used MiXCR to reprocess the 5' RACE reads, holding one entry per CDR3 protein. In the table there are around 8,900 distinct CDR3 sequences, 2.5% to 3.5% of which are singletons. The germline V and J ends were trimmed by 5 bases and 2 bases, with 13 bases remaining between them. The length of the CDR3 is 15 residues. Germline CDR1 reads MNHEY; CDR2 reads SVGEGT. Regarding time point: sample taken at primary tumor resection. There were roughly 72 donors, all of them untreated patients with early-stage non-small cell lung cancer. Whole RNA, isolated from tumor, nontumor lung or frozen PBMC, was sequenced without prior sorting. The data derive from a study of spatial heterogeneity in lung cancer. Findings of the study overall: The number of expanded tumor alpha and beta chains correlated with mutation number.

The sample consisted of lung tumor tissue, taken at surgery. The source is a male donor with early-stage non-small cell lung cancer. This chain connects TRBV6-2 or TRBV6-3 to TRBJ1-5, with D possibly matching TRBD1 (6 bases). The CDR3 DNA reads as TGTGCCAGCAGTCTACAGGGTTTGGGCAATCAGCCCCAGCATTTT. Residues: CASSLQGLGNQPQHF.